This entry lists 19 T cell receptor beta chains sequenced from one sample in a study of T-cell memory formation after mild COVID-19. Using its own MiXCR run on the 5' RACE reads, TCRdb lists one record per CDR3 protein. The repertoire holds hundreds of thousands of distinct CDR3 sequences, with more than 15% as singletons. The sample comprised PBMCs or a T cell subset sorted from them (not recorded which). These receptor sequences come from a man aged 18-30 years who had mild COVID-19 (a few samples of this study predate the infection). Cell type and time point are not known.

At least ten counts were recorded for this clonotype. The genes are TRBV4-3 and TRBJ2-1; 7 bases agree with TRBD1. V shed 4 bases, J shed 4 bases, and the junction held 22 bases outside the gene matches. Germline-derived CDR1 and CDR2 are LGHNA and YSLEER. The CDR3 has 20 amino acids. The CDR3 loop reads CASSRKLSSGTATRYNEQFF. CDR3 nucleotide sequence: TGCGCCAGCAGCCGCAAACTCAGTTCCGGGACAGCGACCAGATACAATGAGCAGTTCTTC.

This chain links TRBV12-3 or TRBV12-4 with TRBJ2-3; 9 bases fit TRBD2. The CDR3 is 13 residues long. The V segment lost 5 bases and the J segment 5 bases; nucleotides outside the gene matches: 2. The DNA of the CDR3 is TGTGCCAGCAGTAGCGGGGGGCGAGATACGCAGTATTTT. It translates to CASSSGGRDTQYF.

The CDR3 loop is CASSLVGSNYGYTF. CDR3 nucleotides: TGTGCCAGCAGCTTAGTAGGCAGTAACTATGGCTACACCTTC. The V and J genes are TRBV7-2 and TRBJ1-2; D gene unclear. The germline CDR1 and CDR2 sequences are SGHTA and FQGNSA. The CDR3 is 14 amino acids. V lost 1 base to trimming and J lost 1 base, with 7 bases between them.

This clonotype showed up many times. The V call is TRBV7-2, the J call TRBJ2-3, with D uncertain. This CDR3 spans 14 amino acids. Germline CDR1 reads SGHTA; CDR2 reads FQGNSA. Trimming removed 1 base at V and 0 bases at J, with 5 bases between. CDR3 sequence reads: CASSLDPSTDTQYF. CDR3 coding DNA: TGTGCCAGCAGCTTAGACCCTAGCACAGATACGCAGTATTTT. Variable domain in full (rest from reference TRBV7-2 and TRBJ2-3): GAGVSQSPSNKVTEKGKDVELRCDPISGHTALYWYRQSLGQGLEFLIYFQGNSAPDKSGLPSDRFSAERTGGSVSTLTIQRTQQEDSAVYLCASSLDPSTDTQYFGPGTRLTVL.

This chain links TRBV18 with TRBJ2-1; D remains unclear. Per germline, CDR1 KGHSH and CDR2 LQKENI. V lost 0 bases and J 11 bases, leaving 11 bases between the germline ends. This CDR3 has 13 residues. CDR3 sequence: CASSPPSEEKQFF. The CDR3 DNA follows: TGTGCCAGCTCACCACCGTCAGAGGAAAAGCAGTTCTTC.

This clonotype was detected many times. The chain combines TRBV28 with TRBJ1-2; TRBD1 aligns across 7 bases. V was pared by 6 bases and J by 3 bases, with 13 bases of the junction left unmatched. The length of the CDR3 is 16 residues. From germline, CDR1 is MDHEN and CDR2 SYDVKM. The CDR3 here is CASSPFKGALDYGYTF. DNA for the CDR3: TGTGCCAGCAGCCCCTTCAAGGGGGCCCTGGACTATGGCTACACCTTC.

The gene calls are TRBV20-1 and TRBJ2-5, with D possibly TRBD2 on 5 matching bases. Trimming took off 6 bases at V and 8 bases at J, with 10 bases between the two ends. The germline V gene has CDR1 DFQATT and CDR2 SNEGSKA (reference sequence). The CDR3 sequence is 10 residues long. The CDR3 DNA reads as TGCAGTGCCCGGACTCCTACCCAGTACTTC. It yields the protein CSARTPTQYF.

The CDR3 here is CASTSGRRFNEQFF. Here the CDR3 DNA reads TGTGCCAGCACCTCAGGAAGGAGATTCAATGAGCAGTTCTTC. The chain uses TRBV12-3 or TRBV12-4 and TRBJ2-1; D remains unclear. The V end lost 7 bases, the J end lost 6 bases, and 16 bases lay between the germline ends. The CDR3 consists of 14 residues.

This clonotype was seen more than once but under ten times. In DNA, the CDR3 is TGTGCCAGCTCACCAGGTTCAGGTTCCGAGCAGTACGTC. This translates into CASSPGSGSEQYV. The rearrangement joins TRBV18 to TRBJ2-7; the D is unclear. The CDR3 sequence is 13 residues long. The V gene lost 2 bases and the J gene lost 6 bases, with 11 bases spanning the gap. Germline CDR1 KGHSH, CDR2 LQKENI.

CDR3 sequence reads: CASSQTRTNTEAFF. In DNA form, the CDR3 reads TGTGCCAGCAGCCAGACAAGGACGAACACTGAAGCTTTCTTT. The gene calls are TRBV7-2 and TRBJ1-1; no firm D call. V was pared by 5 bases and J by 1 base, with 11 bases between. This CDR3 region has 14 residues. Germline lookup yields CDR1 SGHTA and CDR2 FQGNSA.

The chain links TRBV11-2 to TRBJ1-6; 8 bases map to TRBD1. CDR1 SGHAT and CDR2 FQNNGV come from the germline V gene. V lost 2 bases, J lost 9 bases, and 6 bases stayed unmatched. The CDR3 length is 15 residues. The DNA of the CDR3 is TGTGCCAGCAGCTTACAGGGGGCAAGGGGTTCACCCCTCCACTTT. This gives the protein CASSLQGARGSPLHF.

There are many counts of this clonotype. This chain uses TRBV7-2 with TRBJ2-5; possibly TRBD2 for D (6 bases). The CDR3 is 14 residues long. From germline, CDR1 is SGHTA and CDR2 FQGNSA. The V end lost 4 bases, the J end lost 3 bases, and 12 bases lay between the germline ends. CDR3: CASSSRVAEETQYF. In DNA, the CDR3 is TGTGCCAGCAGCTCCCGGGTAGCGGAAGAGACCCAGTACTTC.

This clonotype was seen a few times. The chain uses TRBV27 and TRBJ1-4, with D possibly TRBD1 on 6 matching bases. The CDR3 loop spans 14 amino acids. Germline values: CDR1 MNHEY, CDR2 SMNVEV (reference sequence). V lost 5 bases, J lost 7 bases, and 14 bases lay in between. The CDR3 DNA reads TGTGCCAGCAGTGAGCAGGGGAGGCCTGAAAAACTGTTTTTT. Translating gives CASSEQGRPEKLFF.

The chain is built from TRBV18 and TRBJ2-1, with 11 bases fitting TRBD2. CDR3 size: 14 residues. CDR1 KGHSH and CDR2 LQKENI come from the germline V gene. With V trimmed by 9 bases and J by 9 bases, 10 bases remained unmatched. CDR3 coding DNA: TGTGCCAGTTCTACTAGCGGGGGAATGGTTGAGCAGTTCTTC. Its translation: CASSTSGGMVEQFF. Based on the CDR3 plus reference TRBV18 and TRBJ2-1, the full variable domain is NAGVMQNPRHLVRRRGQEARLRCSPMKGHSHVYWYRQLPEEGLKFMVYLQKENIIDESGMPKERFSAEFPKEGPSILRIQQVVRGDSAAYFCASSTSGGMVEQFFGPGTRLTVL.

The chain carries TRBV5-4 and TRBJ1-2; 9 nucleotides match TRBD1. Per germline, CDR1 SGHNT and CDR2 YYREEE (reference sequence). After removal of 5 bases from V and 7 bases from J, the junction contained 9 bases not matched to a gene. The CDR3 runs to 14 residues. CDR3 DNA sequence: TGTGCCAGCAGTTACGACAGGGGGGGCTTTGGCTACACCTTC. This encodes CASSYDRGGFGYTF.

This clonotype was observed a handful of times. The chain recombines TRBV10-3 with TRBJ1-1; the D gene is possibly TRBD1 (6 bases). Trimming removed 2 bases at V and 8 bases at J, with 18 bases between. Germline V CDR1 and CDR2: ENHRY, SYGVKD. This CDR3 has 15 residues. CDR3: CAISENRDAGKEAFF. The CDR3 DNA reads as TGTGCCATCAGTGAGAACAGGGACGCTGGAAAGGAAGCTTTCTTT.

The chain has TRBV2 and TRBJ2-5; 9 bases are shared with TRBD1. Germline lookup yields CDR1 SNHLY and CDR2 FYNNEI. The CDR3 consists of 15 residues. J gave up 1 base and V 11 bases, and 11 bases lay outside the gene matches. The CDR3: CAGLTGTGTQETQYF. The CDR3, as DNA: TGTGCCGGGTTAACCGGGACAGGGACCCAAGAGACCCAGTACTTC.

This chain connects TRBV24-1 to TRBJ1-4; D is unclear. The CDR3 has 14 amino acids. Per germline, CDR1 KGHDR and CDR2 SFDVKD. With 3 bases removed from V and 8 bases from J, the gap between germline ends came to 12 bases. The CDR3 DNA reads TGTGCCACCAGTGATGCCAGAGGTGGAGAAAAACTGTTTTTT. Amino acid sequence: CATSDARGGEKLFF.

This clonotype came up a few times. CDR3: CASSLGIQGRTDTQYF. CDR3 nucleotide sequence: TGCGCCAGCAGCTTGGGGATACAGGGGCGCACAGATACGCAGTATTTT. V is TRBV5-1 and J is TRBJ2-3; 7 bases match TRBD1. The germline CDR1 and CDR2 sequences are SGHRS and YFSETQ. This CDR3 has 16 residues. The V and J ends lost 0 bases and 1 base, in that order; junction bases with no gene match: 5.